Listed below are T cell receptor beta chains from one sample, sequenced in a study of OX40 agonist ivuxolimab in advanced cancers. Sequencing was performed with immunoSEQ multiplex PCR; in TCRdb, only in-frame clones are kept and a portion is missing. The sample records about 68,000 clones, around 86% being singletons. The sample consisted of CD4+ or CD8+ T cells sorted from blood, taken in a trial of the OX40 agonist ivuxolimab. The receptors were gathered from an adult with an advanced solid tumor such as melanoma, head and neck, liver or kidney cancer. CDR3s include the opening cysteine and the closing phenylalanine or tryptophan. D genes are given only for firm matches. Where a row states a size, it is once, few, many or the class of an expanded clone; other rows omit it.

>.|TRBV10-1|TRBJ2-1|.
TGCGCCAGCGGGGAAGGGATATACAATGAGCAGTTCTTC
CASGEGIYNEQFF
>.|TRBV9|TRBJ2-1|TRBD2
TGTGCCAGCAGCGGGGGACTAGCGGGACCCGGTGAGCAGTTCTTC
CASSGGLAGPGEQFF
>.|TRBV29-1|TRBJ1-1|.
TGCAGCGTTGAAGGGGACACTGAAGCTTTCTTT
CSVEGDTEAFF
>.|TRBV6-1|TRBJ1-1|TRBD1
TGTGCCAGCAGCAGGGGGCAGGGGCCTTTTGAAGCTTTCTTT
CASSRGQGPFEAFF
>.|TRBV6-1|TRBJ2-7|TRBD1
TGTGCCAGCAGTGAAGCCGGCAGGGGGCGGGGTGGCTCCTACGAGCAGTACTTC
CASSEAGRGRGGSYEQYF
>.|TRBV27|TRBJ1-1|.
TGTGCCAGCAGTTTATGGGGGGGGGTAGTGAACACTGAAGCTTTCTTT
CASSLWGGVVNTEAFF
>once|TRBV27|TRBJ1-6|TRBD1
TGTGCCAGCAGTTTAGTTAGCCAGGGGGTGTGGGATTCACCCCTCCACTTT
CASSLVSQGVWDSPLHF
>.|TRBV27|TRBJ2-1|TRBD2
TGTGCCAGCAGTCTCTCTAGCGGGGGGTGGTATGAGCAGTTCTTC
CASSLSSGGWYEQFF
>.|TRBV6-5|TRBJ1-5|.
TGTGCCAGCAGTTCCTCCGGGACTGTCGATCATCAGCCCCAGCATTTT
CASSSSGTVDHQPQHF
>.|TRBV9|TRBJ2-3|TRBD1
TGTGCCAGCAGCGTAGAAAGGACAGGGGGGCTGACGCAGTATTTT
CASSVERTGGLTQYF
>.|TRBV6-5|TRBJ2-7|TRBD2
TGTGCCAGCAGCGCTGGACTAGGGGCCGCCTACGAGCAGTACTTC
CASSAGLGAAYEQYF
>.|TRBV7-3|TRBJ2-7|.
TGTGCCAGCAGCTTAGGGGGGACCAGCGAGCAGTACTTC
CASSLGGTSEQYF
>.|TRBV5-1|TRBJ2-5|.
TGCGCCAGCAGCATCGGATCTGAGCGGGAGACCCAGTACTTC
CASSIGSERETQYF
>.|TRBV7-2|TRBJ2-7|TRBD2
TGTGCCAGCCGGATAGCGGGAGCCTACGAGCAGTACTTC
CASRIAGAYEQYF
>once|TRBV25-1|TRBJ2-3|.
TGTGCCAGCACCTACAGCGCGGAGGTCAAAGATACGCAGTATTTT
CASTYSAEVKDTQYF
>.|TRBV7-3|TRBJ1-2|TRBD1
TGTGCCAGCAGCCCCAGACAGGGGAGAAGCTACACCTTC
CASSPRQGRSYTF
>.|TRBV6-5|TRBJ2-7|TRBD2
TGTGCCAGCAGTGCTAGCGGGGGGGCTCTCGAGCAGTACTTC
CASSASGGALEQYF
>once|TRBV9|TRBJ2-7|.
TGTGCCAGCAGCCCTGGGACCCGCTACGAGCAGTACTTC
CASSPGTRYEQYF
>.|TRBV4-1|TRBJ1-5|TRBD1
TGCGCCAGCAGCCTCTCCGGGACAGGTTACGGTCAGCCCCAGCATTTT
CASSLSGTGYGQPQHF
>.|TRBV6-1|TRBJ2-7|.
TGTGCCAGCCGGCGCGGGACAGAGACCTACGAGCAGTACTTC
CASRRGTETYEQYF
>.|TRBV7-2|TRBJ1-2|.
TGTGCCAGCAGCGGTTTAATAAGTCATGGCTACACCTTC
CASSGLISHGYTF
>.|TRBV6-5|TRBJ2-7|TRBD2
TGTGCCAGCAGTTACGGGGGGACTAGCTCCTACGAGCAGTACTTC
CASSYGGTSSYEQYF
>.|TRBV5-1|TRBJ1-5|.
TGCGCCAGCAGCCTGGACGGGAACAATCAGCCCCAGCATTTT
CASSLDGNNQPQHF
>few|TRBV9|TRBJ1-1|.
TGTGCCAGCAGCGTAGGCAGCTACACTGAAGCTTTCTTT
CASSVGSYTEAFF
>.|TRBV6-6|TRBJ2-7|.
TGTGCCAGCAGTAGGTCCGGGACGTCAGCTGGCGAGCAGTACTTC
CASSRSGTSAGEQYF